Presented here are 31 T cell receptor beta chains from one specimen sequenced in a study of blood T cell repertoires in COVID-19. Measured with immunoSEQ multiplex PCR; TCRdb has only the in-frame clones, and not every one. The data show more than 80,000 clones, about 90% seen once. Sequenced: peripheral blood. The receptors shown here come from a man aged 18 to 29 with COVID-19, enrolled during active disease.

V gene TRBV3-1 (or the pseudogene TRBV3-2) combines with J gene TRBJ1-6; D is perhaps TRBD1 (6 bases). CDR3 length: 14 amino acids. V lost 1 base to trimming and J lost 9 bases, with 10 bases between them. Germline-derived CDR1 and CDR2 are LGHDT and YNNKEL (reference sequence). Here the CDR3 DNA reads TGTGCCAGCAGCCAAGGGCAGGGGAGTTCACCCCTCCACTTT. It codes for CASSQGQGSSPLHF.

On this clone itself: One end of the junction varies from germline; a read error may be responsible. The chain is built from TRBV9 and TRBJ1-4, with D hard to call. Per the germline V gene, CDR1 is SGDLS and CDR2 is YYNGEE. CDR3 length: 14 residues. CDR3 nucleotide sequence: TGTGCCAGCAGCCCCGACGCGGGAGGTGAAAAACTGCTTTTT. It specifies CASSPDAGGEKLLF.

The chain joins TRBV5-1 to TRBJ2-1; D call uncertain. The CDR3 contains 12 residues. V was shortened by 0 bases and J by 8 bases, with 6 bases between the two germline ends. The germline CDR1 and CDR2 sequences are SGHRS and YFSETQ. CDR3 residues: CASSLDGDEQFF. In nucleotides, the CDR3 is TGCGCCAGCAGCTTGGATGGAGATGAGCAGTTCTTC.

The rearrangement joins TRBV4-3 to TRBJ1-3, with D possibly being TRBD1 (5 bases). Germline assignment: CDR1 LGHNA and CDR2 YSLEER. The CDR3 extends over 16 amino acids. Trimming took 0 bases from V and 1 from J, leaving 10 bases between them. In nucleotides, the CDR3 is TGCGCCAGCAGCCAAGATTTCGCAGGGTCTGGAAACACCATATATTTT. It specifies CASSQDFAGSGNTIYF.

The V and J genes are TRBV6-2 or TRBV6-3 and TRBJ2-3, with D perhaps matching TRBD1 (6 bases). CDR1 is MNHEY and CDR2 is SVGEGT in the germline V gene. Between the trimmed V and J ends, which lost 3 bases and 4 bases, there was a span of 11 bases. The CDR3 is 14 amino acids. The CDR3 is CASSYGGAADTQYF. CDR3 nucleotide sequence: TGTGCCAGCAGTTATGGGGGCGCAGCAGATACGCAGTATTTT.

This clone appeared a few times. This chain uses TRBV6-5 with TRBJ1-6; 7 bases match TRBD1. The CDR3 consists of 15 residues. After removal of 11 bases from V and 4 bases from J, the junction contained 11 bases not matched to a gene. Germline V CDR1 and CDR2: MNHEY, SVGAGI. CDR3 coding DNA: TGTGCCTGCGGGACAGCAAATACTTATAATTCACCCCTCCACTTT. Amino acids: CACGTANTYNSPLHF.

The chain has TRBV4-3 and TRBJ2-4; D might be TRBD2 (6 bases). Trimming removed 3 bases at V and 3 bases at J, with 12 bases between. Germline-derived CDR1 and CDR2 are LGHNA and YSLEER. The CDR3 is 15 residues long. CDR3 nucleotides: TGCGCCAGCAGCCAGGGAGCGGGTTACAAAAACATTCAGTACTTC. Protein product: CASSQGAGYKNIQYF.

The V gene is TRBV6-5, the J gene TRBJ2-7; the match to TRBD2 covers 12 bases. Germline CDR1 reads MNHEY; CDR2 reads SVGAGI. With 2 bases clipped from V and 5 bases from J, the junction kept 4 bases outside the gene matches. CDR3 length: 15 residues. The CDR3 DNA reads as TGTGCCAGCAGTTACCGGAGGACTAGCGGGAACGAGCAGTACTTC. Translation: CASSYRRTSGNEQYF.

Worth noting for this clone: The junction shows a germline mismatch at one end, possibly a read error. The chain links TRBV28 to TRBJ1-4; 7 bases agree with TRBD1. The CDR3 is 15 amino acids. Germline V CDR1 and CDR2: MDHEN, SYDVKM. The CDR3 spells CASSFFRGEEEKLLF. The CDR3 DNA reads TGTGCCAGCAGTTTCTTCAGGGGGGAAGAGGAAAAACTGCTTTTT.

This clone was seen once. The chain joins TRBV27 to TRBJ2-1, with TRBD2 identical over 12 bases. This CDR3 has 15 amino acids. Germline V gives CDR1 MNHEY, CDR2 SMNVEV (reference sequence). With V trimmed by 5 bases and J by 9 bases, 8 bases remained unmatched. The CDR3 region is CASSRTSGRSPEQFF. The DNA of the CDR3 is TGTGCCAGCAGTCGCACTAGCGGGAGGAGTCCTGAGCAGTTCTTC.

The rearrangement joins TRBV29-1 to TRBJ2-1; D might be TRBD2 (7 bases). Trimming removed 3 bases at V and 0 bases at J, with 18 bases between. The CDR3 is 17 amino acids. CDR1 is SQVTM and CDR2 is ANQGSEA in the germline V gene. The CDR3, as DNA: TGCAGCGTTGAGGGAATGGCGGGGGCAAGCTCCTACAATGAGCAGTTCTTC. This codes for CSVEGMAGASSYNEQFF.

The count of this clone is one. V usage is TRBV4-3 and J usage is TRBJ1-1, with a weak D call TRBD1 (5 bases). The CDR3 length is 15 residues. Germline-derived CDR1 and CDR2 are LGHNA and YSLEER. Trimming removed 4 bases at V and 8 bases at J, with 20 bases between. The CDR3 loop is CASSRRTGSGVEAFF. In DNA form, the CDR3 reads TGCGCCAGCAGCCGGCGAACGGGATCGGGGGTAGAAGCTTTCTTT.

V is TRBV12-3 or TRBV12-4 and J is TRBJ2-7; 7 bases match TRBD2. The length of the CDR3 is 10 residues. CDR3 protein: CASSGGEQYF. Here the CDR3 DNA reads TGTGCTTCCTCGGGGGGCGAGCAGTACTTC.

CDR3 DNA: TGTGCCAGCCGCCGTTCAGGGCCGAACACTGAAGCTTTCTTT. It codes for CASRRSGPNTEAFF. The chain has TRBV6-2 or TRBV6-3 and TRBJ1-1, with a weak D call TRBD1 (5 bases). Germline V gene lookup returns CDR1 MNHEY and CDR2 SVGEGT. Between the trimmed V and J ends, which lost 8 bases and 1 base, there was a span of 14 bases. There are 14 residues in the CDR3.

The CDR3 is CASSLRNRGPETQYF. For the CDR3, the DNA is TGCGCCAGCAGCTTGAGAAACAGGGGGCCTGAGACCCAGTACTTC. The genes are TRBV5-1 and TRBJ2-5, with 9 nucleotides matching TRBD1. After removal of 1 base from V and 5 bases from J, the junction contained 6 bases not matched to a gene. In germline, CDR1 is SGHRS, CDR2 YFSETQ. The CDR3 contains 15 residues.

The chain uses TRBV7-2 and TRBJ1-6; no firm D call. The V end lost 3 bases, the J end lost 10 bases, and 13 bases lay between the germline ends. The length of the CDR3 is 14 residues. CDR1 is SGHTA and CDR2 is FQGNSA in the germline V gene. CDR3 loop: CASSLAGSGSPLHF. The CDR3 DNA follows: TGTGCCAGCAGCTTGGCCGGGAGCGGCTCACCCCTCCACTTT.

The chain recombines TRBV7-6 with TRBJ2-7; 11 positions agree with TRBD2. Germline V lookup: CDR1 SGHVS, CDR2 FNYEAQ. V lost 3 bases and J lost 3; bases outside the gene matches: 4. The CDR3 runs to 15 residues. The CDR3 nucleotides are TGTGCCAGCAGCTTCGGACTAGCGGGTGACTACGAGCAGTACTTC. Translated, it gives CASSFGLAGDYEQYF.

J is TRBJ2-1 and V is TRBV25-1, with 14 bases that match TRBD2. The CDR3 consists of 15 residues. Germline V gives CDR1 MGHDK, CDR2 SYGVNS. V lost 5 bases, J lost 9 bases, and 6 bases stayed unmatched. CDR3 sequence reads: CASSLTSGRASEQFF. DNA of the CDR3: TGTGCCAGCAGTTTGACTAGCGGGAGGGCCAGTGAGCAGTTCTTC. The full variable domain, in which reference TRBV25-1 and TRBJ2-1 provide the parts outside the CDR3, is EADIYQTPRYLVIGTGKKITLECSQTMGHDKMYWYQQDPGMELHLIHYSYGVNSTEKGDLSSESTVSRIRTEHFPLTLESARPSHTSQYLCASSLTSGRASEQFFGPGTRLTVL.

This chain joins TRBV19 and TRBJ2-2; 10 nucleotides line up with TRBD2. V was clipped by 0 bases and J by 4 bases; unmatched bases: 2. The CDR3 spans 16 residues. Germline CDR1 reads LNHDA; CDR2 reads SQIVND (reference sequence). The CDR3 is CASSIESSGSTGELFF. The CDR3 nucleotides are TGTGCCAGTAGTATAGAGTCTAGCGGGAGCACCGGGGAGCTGTTTTTT.

This chain's CDR3 is CATPGLAHTNTGELFF. The CDR3 coding sequence is TGTGCCACTCCGGGACTAGCCCATACGAACACCGGGGAGCTGTTTTTT. The chain combines TRBV3-1 (or the pseudogene TRBV3-2) with TRBJ2-2; 9 positions agree with TRBD2. J gave up 0 bases and V 10 bases, and 9 bases lay outside the gene matches. The CDR3 sequence is 16 residues long. Germline assignment: CDR1 LGHDT and CDR2 YNNKEL (reference sequence).

The rearrangement uses TRBV11-2 and TRBJ2-7; the D gene is possibly TRBD2 (6 bases). From germline, CDR1 is SGHAT and CDR2 FQNNGV. Deletions cut 2 bases from V and 0 bases from J, with 14 bases between. The CDR3 loop spans 16 amino acids. CDR3 nucleotide sequence: TGTGCCAGCAGCTTATTATTAGCGGTTAGCTCCTACGAGCAGTACTTC. Translating it yields CASSLLLAVSSYEQYF.

The rearrangement links TRBV5-8 to TRBJ1-1; 7 bases align to TRBD1. CDR1 is SGHTS, CDR2 YDEGEE, per germline. This CDR3 comprises 16 residues. The V gene end was trimmed by 0 bases and the J gene end by 0 bases; junction bases not matched to a gene: 5. For the CDR3, the DNA is TGTGCCAGCAGCTTGGACAGGGGCTACATGAACACTGAAGCTTTCTTT. Its protein product is CASSLDRGYMNTEAFF.

The chain carries TRBV28 and TRBJ2-7; 10 nucleotides match TRBD2. J lost 3 bases, V lost 2 bases, and 4 bases had no gene match. Germline loops: CDR1 MDHEN, CDR2 SYDVKM. This CDR3 has 15 residues. The CDR3 protein is CASSLAGLADYEQYF. The CDR3 coding sequence is TGTGCCAGCAGTTTAGCCGGACTAGCGGACTACGAGCAGTACTTC.

This sequence joins TRBV6-5 and TRBJ2-7; the D is unclear. Trimming took off 0 bases at V and 3 bases at J, with 15 bases between the two ends. Per germline, CDR1 MNHEY and CDR2 SVGAGI. This CDR3 spans 16 amino acids. Here the CDR3 DNA reads TGTGCCAGCAGTTACTCCCCTCGTGGCCGACACTACGAGCAGTACTTC. Its translation: CASSYSPRGRHYEQYF.

The table lists this clone with a few counts. The V gene is TRBV28, the J gene TRBJ1-6; 9 bases are a match to TRBD1. Germline values: CDR1 MDHEN, CDR2 SYDVKM. The CDR3 is made up of 18 amino acids. J lost 3 bases, V lost 6 bases, and 12 bases had no gene match. CDR3 bases: TGTGCCAGCAGGGATACAGGGGGCACGTCGAGCTATAATTCACCCCTCCACTTT. Protein: CASRDTGGTSSYNSPLHF. The entire variable domain, with the rest obtained from reference TRBV28 and TRBJ1-6, is as follows: DVKVTQSSRYLVKRTGEKVFLECVQDMDHENMFWYRQDPGLGLRLIYFSYDVKMKEKGDIPEGYSVSREKKERFSLILESASTNQTSMYLCASRDTGGTSSYNSPLHFGNGTRLTVT.

The chain joins TRBV7-2 to TRBJ1-1; tentative D call: TRBD1 (5 bases). Germline values: CDR1 SGHTA, CDR2 FQGNSA. The CDR3 extends over 14 amino acids. Trimming left V 4 bases short and J 4 bases short, with 13 bases between. The CDR3 bases are TGTGCCAGCAGCTCGGCGGGGGGTGTCACTGAAGCTTTCTTT. Protein: CASSSAGGVTEAFF.

J is TRBJ2-3 and V is TRBV7-9, with TRBD1 matching 10 bases. Germline V gene lookup returns CDR1 SEHNR and CDR2 FQNEAQ (reference sequence). The CDR3 is 17 amino acids. J gave up 3 bases and V 5 bases, and 11 bases lay outside the gene matches. The CDR3 DNA sequence: TGTGCCAGCAGCGGAGCCATCCGGGACAGGGGAACAGATACGCAGTATTTT. It translates to CASSGAIRDRGTDTQYF.

The chain uses TRBV7-8 and TRBJ1-5; a possible D gene is TRBD1 (5 bases). Germline loops: CDR1 SGHVS, CDR2 FQNEAQ. This CDR3 region has 17 residues. The V end lost 4 bases, the J end lost 6 bases, and 22 bases lay between the germline ends. The CDR3 sequence is CASSSHPGDAKSQPQHF. In nucleotides, the CDR3 is TGTGCCAGCAGCTCTCACCCGGGGGACGCGAAGAGTCAGCCCCAGCATTTT.

This rearrangement joins TRBV28 to TRBJ2-5; 13 bases are shared with TRBD2. CDR1 and CDR2 (germline): MDHEN, SYDVKM. V lost 6 bases, J lost 4 bases, and 5 bases stayed unmatched. The CDR3 is 15 amino acids. The CDR3 spells CASRGTSGVRETQYF. As DNA, the CDR3 is TGTGCCAGCAGGGGGACTAGCGGGGTCAGAGAGACCCAGTACTTC. Full variable domain (remainder filled in from reference TRBV28 and TRBJ2-5): DVKVTQSSRYLVKRTGEKVFLECVQDMDHENMFWYRQDPGLGLRLIYFSYDVKMKEKGDIPEGYSVSREKKERFSLILESASTNQTSMYLCASRGTSGVRETQYFGPGTRLLVL.

V is TRBV6-2 or TRBV6-3 and J is TRBJ1-2, with D possibly TRBD1 on 5 matching bases. V lost 2 bases, J lost 5 bases, and 9 bases lay in between. The CDR3 consists of 13 residues. Germline CDR1 is MNHEY and CDR2 is SVGEGT. In DNA form, the CDR3 reads TGTGCCAGCAGTTACGCAGGGCGGTATGGCTACACCTTC. It yields the protein CASSYAGRYGYTF.

The J gene is TRBJ1-1, the V gene TRBV10-3, with D perhaps TRBD1 (5 bases). This CDR3 has 12 residues. V shed 4 bases and J shed 6 bases, with 9 bases lying between them. CDR1 ENHRY and CDR2 SYGVKD come from the germline V gene. This chain's CDR3 is CAISGPGAEAFF. CDR3 coding DNA: TGTGCCATCAGTGGACCGGGGGCTGAAGCTTTCTTT.